One sample yielded the 20 T cell receptor beta chains listed below, sequenced in a study of shared clonotypes between healthy human individuals. Profiling relied on immunoSEQ multiplex PCR, and the TCRdb table lists in-frame clones only, not all of them. The sample lists about 180,000 clones; 80% to 95% were seen once. The specimen sequenced was naive CD4+ T cells sorted from blood. Indicated subset: CD45RA+ positively selected. The receptors derive from a woman aged 25 to 39 in good health.

The V gene is TRBV5-1, the J gene TRBJ1-1; 11 bases align to TRBD1. The CDR3 loop spans 17 amino acids. The V and J ends lost 3 bases and 0 bases, in that order; junction bases with no gene match: 7. Germline assignment: CDR1 SGHRS and CDR2 YFSETQ. Here the CDR3 reads CASSWTGGRDMNTEAFF. CDR3 nucleotides: TGCGCCAGCAGCTGGACAGGGGGCAGGGACATGAACACTGAAGCTTTCTTT. Full variable domain (rest looked up from reference TRBV5-1 and TRBJ1-1): KAGVTQTPRYLIKTRGQQVTLSCSPISGHRSVSWYQQTPGQGLQFLFEYFSETQRNKGNFPGRFSGRQFSNSRSEMNVSTLELGDSALYLCASSWTGGRDMNTEAFFGQGTRLTVV.

The chain recombines TRBV19 with TRBJ1-2; D uncertain. CDR3 size: 12 residues. Germline loops: CDR1 LNHDA, CDR2 SQIVND (reference sequence). Trimming took off 6 bases at V and 7 bases at J, with 12 bases between the two ends. The CDR3 loop is CASRTSGPGYTF. As DNA, the CDR3 is TGTGCCAGTAGGACCTCTGGGCCTGGCTACACCTTC.

This chain links TRBV5-1 with TRBJ2-7; D tentatively reads TRBD1 or TRBD2 (6 bases each). Trimming took 1 base from V and 0 from J, leaving 11 bases between them. CDR3 size: 15 residues. Per germline, CDR1 SGHRS and CDR2 YFSETQ. The CDR3 loop is CASSLLGGHSYEQYF. CDR3 nucleotide sequence: TGCGCCAGCAGCTTGCTTGGGGGGCACTCCTACGAGCAGTACTTC.

This clone was observed once. V is TRBV7-9 and J is TRBJ1-5; a weak D match, TRBD1 (6 bases). The V gene lost 3 bases and the J gene lost 6 bases, with 9 bases spanning the gap. This CDR3 is 13 amino acids long. Per germline, CDR1 SEHNR and CDR2 FQNEAQ (reference sequence). CDR3 loop: CASSFTGFQPQHF. For the CDR3, the DNA is TGTGCCAGCAGCTTTACAGGGTTTCAGCCCCAGCATTTT.

This clone was found once. The rearrangement joins TRBV28 to TRBJ2-7; 7 bases match TRBD2. Per germline, CDR1 MDHEN and CDR2 SYDVKM. With 4 bases clipped from V and 9 bases from J, the junction kept 12 bases outside the gene matches. The CDR3 runs 14 residues. The CDR3 spells CASSSFGLVRLQYF. For the CDR3, the DNA is TGTGCCAGCAGTTCATTCGGACTAGTAAGATTGCAGTACTTC.

The chain has TRBV5-6 and TRBJ1-1; D perhaps matches TRBD1 (6 bases). This CDR3 has 17 amino acids. In germline, CDR1 is SGHDT, CDR2 YYEEEE. V lost 3 bases and J lost 2, with 20 bases in between. The CDR3 reads CASSYRGGMIRNTEAFF. The CDR3 DNA is TGTGCCAGCAGCTACCGGGGGGGCATGATTCGTAACACTGAAGCTTTCTTT.

This chain links TRBV5-1 with TRBJ2-3; D may match TRBD1 or TRBD2 (5 bases each). The CDR3 is 15 residues long. V shed 2 bases and J shed 3 bases, with 13 bases lying between them. CDR1 and CDR2 (germline): SGHRS, YFSETQ. CDR3 nucleotides: TGCGCCAGCAGCTTCCTAGGGGACGGGACAGATACGCAGTATTTT. Translating it yields CASSFLGDGTDTQYF.

V usage is TRBV7-9 and J usage is TRBJ2-7, with 8 bases identical to TRBD1. Germline V gene lookup returns CDR1 SEHNR and CDR2 FQNEAQ (reference sequence). The V and J ends lost 5 bases and 4 bases, in that order; junction bases with no gene match: 10. The CDR3 loop spans 15 amino acids. This CDR3 is CASSHSGQGLYEQYF. The DNA for the CDR3 is TGTGCCAGCAGCCACAGTGGACAGGGTTTATACGAGCAGTACTTC.

The chain joins TRBV18 to TRBJ2-1; D gene unclear. Trimming pared 0 bases from V and 0 bases from J, leaving 9 bases between. The CDR3 runs 16 residues. Germline V gives CDR1 KGHSH, CDR2 LQKENI. In DNA, the CDR3 is TGTGCCAGCTCACCACCGATCATGAGCTCCTACAATGAGCAGTTCTTC. This sequence encodes CASSPPIMSSYNEQFF. The variable domain in full, completed from reference TRBV18 and TRBJ2-1, reads NAGVMQNPRHLVRRRGQEARLRCSPMKGHSHVYWYRQLPEEGLKFMVYLQKENIIDESGMPKERFSAEFPKEGPSILRIQQVVRGDSAAYFCASSPPIMSSYNEQFFGPGTRLTVL.

V usage is TRBV18 and J usage is TRBJ1-1; D not resolved. CDR1 is KGHSH and CDR2 is LQKENI in the germline V gene. The CDR3 extends over 17 amino acids. Deletions cut 1 base from V and 5 bases from J, with 20 bases between. The CDR3 here is CASSPQATFGVGTEAFF. Written as DNA, the CDR3 is TGTGCCAGCTCACCACAAGCCACCTTCGGGGTTGGGACTGAAGCTTTCTTT.

V and J are TRBV10-1 and TRBJ2-3, with TRBD1 matching over 7 bases. CDR3 length: 13 amino acids. The germline V gene has CDR1 WNHNN and CDR2 SYGVQD (reference sequence). With V trimmed by 7 bases and J by 6 bases, 7 bases remained unmatched. The CDR3 DNA reads as TGCGCCAGCAATCGACAGGGAGAGGATACGCAGTATTTT. It is translated as CASNRQGEDTQYF.

The chain's CDR3 is CATLDPTLNTEAFF. The CDR3 region has the DNA TGTGCCACCTTAGACCCTACGTTGAACACTGAAGCTTTCTTT. The genes are TRBV10-3 and TRBJ1-1, with no clear D. V was cut by 10 bases and J by 0 bases, with 15 bases left in between. Germline-derived CDR1 and CDR2 are ENHRY and SYGVKD. The CDR3 consists of 14 residues.

The CDR3 bases are TGTGCCAGCAGCTCCCCGGGGAACACTGAAGCTTTCTTT. This translates into CASSSPGNTEAFF. This chain joins TRBV21-1 and TRBJ1-1. TRBV21-1 is labeled a pseudogene. The CDR3 contains 13 residues.

This clone was picked up one time. This chain joins TRBV5-8 and TRBJ2-2; D unclear. This CDR3 has 14 amino acids. The V end was cut by 0 bases, the J end by 5 bases, with 8 bases between. The germline V gene has CDR1 SGHTS and CDR2 YDEGEE. The CDR3 DNA follows: TGTGCCAGCAGCTTGGACGGTGGAACCGGGGAGCTGTTTTTT. Protein product: CASSLDGGTGELFF.

The chain joins TRBV5-8 to TRBJ1-5, with 10 bases matching TRBD1. V dropped 0 bases and J dropped 1; count of bases not matched to a gene: 7. There are 18 residues in the CDR3. Germline CDR1 SGHTS, CDR2 YDEGEE. The CDR3 region is CASSLAVGTGESNQPQHF. CDR3 nucleotides: TGTGCCAGCAGCTTGGCGGTGGGGACAGGGGAGAGCAATCAGCCCCAGCATTTT.

The CDR3 is CASSGTSGSTETQYF. CDR3 in DNA: TGTGCCAGTAGCGGGACTAGCGGGAGTACGGAGACCCAGTACTTC. The V gene is TRBV19, the J gene TRBJ2-5; the match to TRBD2 covers 14 bases. CDR1 LNHDA and CDR2 SQIVND come from the germline V gene (reference sequence). The CDR3 has 15 amino acids. V gave up 6 bases and J gave up 5 bases; unmatched junction bases: 5.

The chain links TRBV10-3 to TRBJ2-7; no clear D. CDR1 and CDR2 from the germline V gene are ENHRY and SYGVKD. This CDR3 is built from 13 residues. Trimming removed 4 bases from V and 2 bases from J, with 9 bases in between. The CDR3 sequence: CAISVPGTYEQYF. CDR3 nucleotide sequence: TGTGCCATCAGTGTGCCGGGCACCTACGAGCAGTACTTC.

This clone appeared a single time. The V gene is TRBV6-4, the J gene TRBJ1-5; D possibly corresponds to TRBD1 (5 bases). CDR3 length equals 16 residues. Trimming shortened V by 2 bases and J by 0 bases, and 11 bases separated the two germline ends. CDR1 is MRHNA, CDR2 SNTAGT, per germline. This CDR3 is CASSDPGPLSNQPQHF. For the CDR3, the DNA is TGTGCCAGCAGTGACCCAGGGCCCCTTAGCAATCAGCCCCAGCATTTT.

This clone is a singleton in its sample. This sequence joins TRBV28 and TRBJ1-5, with D perhaps matching TRBD1 (5 bases). Germline-derived CDR1 and CDR2 are MDHEN and SYDVKM. V lost 11 bases and J lost 0, with 14 bases in between. CDR3 length equals 14 residues. DNA of the CDR3: TGTGCCGGAAGCCGCGGGACTAGCAATCAGCCCCAGCATTTT. Its translation is CAGSRGTSNQPQHF.

V gene TRBV5-1 combines with J gene TRBJ2-1; D might be TRBD2 (6 bases). Germline loops: CDR1 SGHRS, CDR2 YFSETQ. Between the trimmed V and J ends, which lost 5 bases and 5 bases, there was a span of 14 bases. This CDR3 has 14 residues. CDR3 nucleotides: TGCGCCAGCAGTCTCCTAGCGTTTAACAATGAGCAGTTCTTC. The encoded protein is CASSLLAFNNEQFF. Using reference TRBV5-1 and TRBJ2-1 for the parts outside the CDR3, the full variable domain is KAGVTQTPRYLIKTRGQQVTLSCSPISGHRSVSWYQQTPGQGLQFLFEYFSETQRNKGNFPGRFSGRQFSNSRSEMNVSTLELGDSALYLCASSLLAFNNEQFFGPGTRLTVL.